This TCR beta chain was observed in a study of blood T cell repertoires in COVID-19. Study summary: Samples of COVID-19 (acute and convalescent) were obtained from the United States, Italy and Spain. Sources were T cells, B-cell-depleted T cells, or PBMCs; the material itself was cDNA or gDNA.

Germline V CDR1 and CDR2: SNHLY, FYNNEI. Losses at the gene ends were 4 bases for V and 5 bases for J; bases not matched to a gene: 7. This CDR3 is built from 15 residues. Authors' methods: By means of reference gene primer amplification, nucleated cell counts were estimated. Sequencing was performed with immunoSEQ multiplex PCR; in TCRdb, only in-frame clones are kept and a portion is missing. V and J calls plus clone size are reproduced from that table; the DNA served to infer D and trimming. The sample has roughly 200,000 clones, 84% seen once; the top ten hold about 20%. The material sequenced was peripheral blood. The sequence came from a human donor in a cohort sampled during active COVID-19. The chain combines TRBV2 with TRBJ2-5; the match to TRBD2 covers 10 bases. The CDR3 loop is CASSGSSGSAETQYF. For the CDR3, the DNA is TGTGCCAGCAGTGGGTCTAGCGGGAGTGCGGAGACCCAGTACTTC. Full variable domain (outside the CDR3, taken from reference TRBV2 and TRBJ2-5): EPEVTQTPSHQVTQMGQEVILRCVPISNHLYFYWYRQILGQKVEFLVSFYNNEISEKSEIFDDQFSVERPDGSNFTLKIRSTKLEDSAMYFCASSGSSGSAETQYFGPGTRLLVL.